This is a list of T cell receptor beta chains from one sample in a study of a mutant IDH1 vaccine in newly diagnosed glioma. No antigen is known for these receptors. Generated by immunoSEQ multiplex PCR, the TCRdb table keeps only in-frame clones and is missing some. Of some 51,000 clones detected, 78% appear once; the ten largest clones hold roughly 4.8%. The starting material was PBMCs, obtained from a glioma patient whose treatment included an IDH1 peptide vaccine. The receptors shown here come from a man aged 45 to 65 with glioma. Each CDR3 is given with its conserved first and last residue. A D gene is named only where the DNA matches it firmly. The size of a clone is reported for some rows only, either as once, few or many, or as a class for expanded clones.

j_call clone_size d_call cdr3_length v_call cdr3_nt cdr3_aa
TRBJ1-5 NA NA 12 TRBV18 TGTGCCAGCGGACGGAACAATCAGCCCCAGCATTTT CASGRNNQPQHF
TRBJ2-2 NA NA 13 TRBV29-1 TGCAGCGTCCCGGTGCCGGGCACCGGGGAGCTGTTTTTT CSVPVPGTGELFF
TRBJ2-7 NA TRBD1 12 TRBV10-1 TGCGCCAAAGGGACAGGAACCTACGAGCAGTACTTC CAKGTGTYEQYF
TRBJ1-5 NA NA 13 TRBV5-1 TGCGCCAGCAGCTTGGGAAAGAATCAGCCCCAGCATTTT CASSLGKNQPQHF
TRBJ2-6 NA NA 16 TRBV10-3 TGTGCCATCAGCCCCGTGGGGCGCTCTGGGGCCAACGTCCTGACTTTC CAISPVGRSGANVLTF
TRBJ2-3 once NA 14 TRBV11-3 TGTGCCAGCAGCTTCGACAGATTCACAGATACGCAGTATTTT CASSFDRFTDTQYF
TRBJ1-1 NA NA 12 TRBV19 TGTGCCAGTAGTGCGACAGGAATTGAAGCTTTCTTT CASSATGIEAFF
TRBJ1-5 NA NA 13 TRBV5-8 TGTGCCAGCGGGACTTATAGCAATCAGCCCCAGCATTTT CASGTYSNQPQHF
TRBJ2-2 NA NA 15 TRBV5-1 TGCGCCAGCAGCTTGGGCCATTCGAACACCGGGGAGCTGTTTTTT CASSLGHSNTGELFF
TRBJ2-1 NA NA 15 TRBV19 TGTGCCAGTAGTCCCCTGTGGAGGGGGTACAATGAGCAGTTCTTC CASSPLWRGYNEQFF
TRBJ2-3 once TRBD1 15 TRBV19 TGTGCCAGTAGGCAACAGGGGGATGGTGGGGATACGCAGTATTTT CASRQQGDGGDTQYF
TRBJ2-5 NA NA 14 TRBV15 TGTGCCACCAGCAGTGCTGACAAGGTCGAGACCCAGTACTTC CATSSADKVETQYF
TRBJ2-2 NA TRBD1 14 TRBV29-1 TGCAGCTTCACGGGACAGGGGAGCACCGGGGAGCTGTTTTTT CSFTGQGSTGELFF
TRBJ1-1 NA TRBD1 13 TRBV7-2 TGTGCCAGCAGCCGACAGGGGCACACTGAAGCTTTCTTT CASSRQGHTEAFF
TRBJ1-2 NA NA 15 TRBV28 TGTGCCAGCAGTTCGAACACAGGGTTAATCGGTGGCTACACCTTC CASSSNTGLIGGYTF
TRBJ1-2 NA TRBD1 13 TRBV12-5 TGTGCTAGTGCGCCAACAGGGGCCTATGGCTACACCTTC CASAPTGAYGYTF
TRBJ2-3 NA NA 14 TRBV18 TGTGCCAGCTCACCCTCCAATGAACCGGGGTCGCAGTATTTT CASSPSNEPGSQYF
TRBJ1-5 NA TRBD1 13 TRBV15 TGTGCCACCAGCAGTTTTCCGGGACAGCTCCAGCATTTT CATSSFPGQLQHF
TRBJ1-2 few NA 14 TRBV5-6 TGTGCCAGCAGTCCGGCGACAGAATTCTATGGCTACACCTTC CASSPATEFYGYTF
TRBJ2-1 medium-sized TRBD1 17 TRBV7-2 TGTGCCAGCAGCTCTAGGGGGCATCGAAGCTCCTACAATGAGCAGTTCTTC CASSSRGHRSSYNEQFF
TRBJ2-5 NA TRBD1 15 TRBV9 TGTGCCAGCAGCCCCGGGACAGTCTCACAAGAGACCCAGTACTTC CASSPGTVSQETQYF
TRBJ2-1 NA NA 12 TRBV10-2 TGCGCCAGCAAGGGGGTTAGCAGTGAGCAGTTCTTC CASKGVSSEQFF
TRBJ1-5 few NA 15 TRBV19 TGTGCCAGTAGTGGGGGGACCGCGGTCGTGCAGCCCCAGCATTTT CASSGGTAVVQPQHF
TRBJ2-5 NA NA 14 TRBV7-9 TGTGCCAGCAGCTCGCCGTTGGGCCAAGAGACCCAGTACTTC CASSSPLGQETQYF
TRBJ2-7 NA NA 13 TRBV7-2 TGTGCCAGCAGCTTAGCGGGGGTCTACGAGCAGTACTTC CASSLAGVYEQYF
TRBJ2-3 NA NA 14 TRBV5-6 TGTGCCAGCAGCTTGGCTACTAGGGGGGATACGCAGTATTTT CASSLATRGDTQYF
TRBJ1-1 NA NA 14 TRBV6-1 TGTGCCAGCATTATAACCGGGACAACGACTGAAGCTTTCTTT CASIITGTTTEAFF
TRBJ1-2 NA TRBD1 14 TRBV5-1 TGCGCCAGCAGCTTGGGCGGACAGGGTTCAGGCTACACCTTC CASSLGGQGSGYTF
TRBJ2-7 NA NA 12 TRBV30 TGTGCCTGGAGTGTAGGGGGCTACGAGCAGTACTTC CAWSVGGYEQYF
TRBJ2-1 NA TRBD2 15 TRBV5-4 TGTGCCAGCAGCTTAGGTGCGGGGGGGTACAATGAGCAGTTCTTC CASSLGAGGYNEQFF
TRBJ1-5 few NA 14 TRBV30 TGTGCCTGGAGCTATGCACAAGGCAATCAGCCCCAGCATTTT CAWSYAQGNQPQHF
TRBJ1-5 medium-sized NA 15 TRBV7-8 TGTGCCAGCAGCTTAGTTGGGGGGGATGGTCAGCCCCAGCATTTT CASSLVGGDGQPQHF
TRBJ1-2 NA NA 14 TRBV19 TGTGCCAGTAGTACCGCGGGCCTTTCCTATGGCTACACCTTC CASSTAGLSYGYTF
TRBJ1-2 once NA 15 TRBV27 TGTGCCAGCAGAGTCAGTGGGAGGGGGGACTATGGCTACACCTTC CASRVSGRGDYGYTF
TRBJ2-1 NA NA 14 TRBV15 TGTGCCACCCGCCGGGGGTCCCTTACAAATGAGCAGTTCTTC CATRRGSLTNEQFF
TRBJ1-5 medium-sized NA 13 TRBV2 TGTGCCAGCAGCCCCAGTGGGGATCAGCCCCAGCATTTT CASSPSGDQPQHF
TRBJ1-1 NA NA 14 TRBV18 TGTGCCAGCTCACCCGACCGAGTGAGCACTGAAGCTTTCTTT CASSPDRVSTEAFF
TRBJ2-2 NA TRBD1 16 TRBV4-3 TGCGCCAGCAGCCAAGTTCAGGGGGCAGGTGCCGGGGAGCTGTTTTTT CASSQVQGAGAGELFF
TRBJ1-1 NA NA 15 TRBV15 TGTGCCACCAGCAGAGAGATAGGAATGAACACTGAAGCTTTCTTT CATSREIGMNTEAFF
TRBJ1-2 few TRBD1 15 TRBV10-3 TGTGCCATCAGTGAACCTTCGGGACAGGGGGCGGGCTACACCTTC CAISEPSGQGAGYTF
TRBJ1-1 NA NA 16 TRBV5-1 TGCGCCAGCAGCTTGGCCCCGGGCCCCGGGCGGACTGAAGCTTTCTTT CASSLAPGPGRTEAFF
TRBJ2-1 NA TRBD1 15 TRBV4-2 TGTGCCAGCAGCCAAGACTCCACAGGGGCGAATGAGCAGTTCTTC CASSQDSTGANEQFF
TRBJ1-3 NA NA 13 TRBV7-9 TGTGCCAGCGCTCCTCACGGGGAAAACACCATATATTTT CASAPHGENTIYF
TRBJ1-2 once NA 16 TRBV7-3 TGTGCCAGCAGCCCGAATGAGGAAAGACCTAACTATGGCTACACCTTC CASSPNEERPNYGYTF
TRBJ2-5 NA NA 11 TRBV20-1 TGCAGTGCCCTCGAGCTGGAGACCCAGTACTTC CSALELETQYF
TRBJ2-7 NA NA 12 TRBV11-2 TGTGCCAGCAGGACAGTGGCGGGCGAGCAGTACTTC CASRTVAGEQYF
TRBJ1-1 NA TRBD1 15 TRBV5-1 TGCGCCAGCAGCTTCGACAGGGTTTCGGGAACTGAAGCTTTCTTT CASSFDRVSGTEAFF
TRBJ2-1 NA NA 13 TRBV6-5 TGTGCCAGCAGTTACATTCTCTACAATGAGCAGTTCTTC CASSYILYNEQFF
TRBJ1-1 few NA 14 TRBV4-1 TGCGCCAGCAGCCCTATGTCTATGAACACTGAAGCTTTCTTT CASSPMSMNTEAFF
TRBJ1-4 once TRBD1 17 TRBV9 TGTGCCAGCAGCCCCGGGACAGGGGTCTTCCGAAATGAAAAACTGTTTTTT CASSPGTGVFRNEKLFF
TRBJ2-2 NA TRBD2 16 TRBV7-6 TGTGCCAGCAGCTTACAGGGACGGGGGGGCACCGGGGAGCTGTTTTTT CASSLQGRGGTGELFF
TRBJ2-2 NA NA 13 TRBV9 TGTGCCAGCAGCGTAGAGGTGAACGGGGAGCTGTTTTTT CASSVEVNGELFF
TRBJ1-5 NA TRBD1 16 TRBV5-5 TGTGCCAGCAGCGCCCCGGGACAGGAGAGGAGCGAGCCCCAGCATTTT CASSAPGQERSEPQHF
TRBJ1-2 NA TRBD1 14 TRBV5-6 TGTGCCAGCTTTCGGACAGGAGGTGACTATGGCTACACCTTC CASFRTGGDYGYTF
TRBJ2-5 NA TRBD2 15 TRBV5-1 TGCGCCAGCAGCTTGGCCCTAGCGGGGCAAGAGACCCAGTACTTC CASSLALAGQETQYF